These 13 T cell receptor beta chains were sequenced from one sample in a study of blood T cell repertoires in COVID-19. Sequenced by immunoSEQ multiplex PCR; TCRdb stores in-frame clones only, minus some. The sample yields about 91,000 clones, around 80% seen once. The sample comprised peripheral blood. All receptors come from a man between 70 and 80 years old with acute or convalescent COVID-19.

The gene calls are TRBV5-1 and TRBJ1-1, with D maybe TRBD1 (5 bases). The CDR3 contains 16 residues. V was cut by 0 bases and J by 8 bases, with 20 bases left in between. CDR1 and CDR2 (germline): SGHRS, YFSETQ. As DNA, the CDR3 is TGCGCCAGCAGCTTGGATCAAGGGACTTACCAGTTAGAAGCTTTCTTT. Translating gives CASSLDQGTYQLEAFF.

The rearrangement links TRBV2 to TRBJ1-3, with D uncertain. The CDR3 length is 14 residues. Trimming removed 3 bases at V and 0 bases at J, with 6 bases between. Per the germline V gene, CDR1 is SNHLY and CDR2 is FYNNEI. This chain's CDR3 is CASSEELSGNTIYF. CDR3 in DNA: TGTGCCAGCAGTGAGGAGCTCTCTGGAAACACCATATATTTT. The whole variable domain, remainder taken from reference TRBV2 and TRBJ1-3, is EPEVTQTPSHQVTQMGQEVILRCVPISNHLYFYWYRQILGQKVEFLVSFYNNEISEKSEIFDDQFSVERPDGSNFTLKIRSTKLEDSAMYFCASSEELSGNTIYFGEGSWLTVV.

The chain joins TRBV7-6 to TRBJ2-1, with TRBD1 matching over 7 bases. Germline lookup yields CDR1 SGHVS and CDR2 FNYEAQ. J gave up 8 bases and V 4 bases, and 11 bases lay outside the gene matches. There are 15 residues in the CDR3. CDR3 coding DNA: TGTGCCAGCAGCTCGAAGACAGGGCCCCAGGATGAGCAGTTCTTC. This gives the protein CASSSKTGPQDEQFF.

V and J are TRBV11-2 and TRBJ2-2; D not certain. The germline gives CDR1 SGHAT, CDR2 FQNNGV. The CDR3 loop spans 14 amino acids. With 2 bases removed from V and 1 base from J, the gap between germline ends came to 5 bases. CDR3 in DNA: TGTGCCAGCAGCTTATTAGAGAACACCGGGGAGCTGTTTTTT. The encoded protein is CASSLLENTGELFF. Complete variable domain (other parts from reference TRBV11-2 and TRBJ2-2): EAGVAQSPRYKIIEKRQSVAFWCNPISGHATLYWYQQILGQGPKLLIQFQNNGVVDDSQLPKDRFSAERLKGVDSTLKIQPAKLEDSAVYLCASSLLENTGELFFGEGSRLTVL.

The chain couples TRBV6-5 to TRBJ2-7, with 8 bases that match TRBD2. Germline CDR1 is MNHEY and CDR2 is SVGAGI. The CDR3 is 11 residues long. V gave up 4 bases and J gave up 7 bases; unmatched junction bases: 0. The CDR3 bases are TGTGCCAGCAGTTCGGGAGGGGAGCAGTACTTC. Its translation: CASSSGGEQYF.

This clone occurred a few times. The V and J genes are TRBV9 and TRBJ2-7; 14 nucleotides line up with TRBD2. In germline, CDR1 is SGDLS, CDR2 YYNGEE. CDR3 length: 15 residues. V lost 3 bases to trimming and J lost 6 bases; unmatched junction nucleotides: 5. This CDR3 reads CASSDGTSGRSEQYF. The CDR3 region has the DNA TGTGCCAGCAGCGACGGGACTAGCGGGAGAAGCGAGCAGTACTTC.

This clone was seen a few times. This chain connects TRBV12-5 to TRBJ2-3; 14 bases are shared with TRBD2. Trimming removed 7 bases from V and 8 bases from J; junction bases left unmatched: 8. The CDR3 has 15 amino acids. The germline gives CDR1 LGHNT, CDR2 FRNRAP. CDR3: CASAVGTSGRGTQYF. CDR3 DNA sequence: TGTGCTAGTGCGGTTGGGACTAGCGGGAGAGGTACGCAGTATTTT.

The rearrangement uses TRBV5-1 and TRBJ1-2; D is undetermined. Germline V gives CDR1 SGHRS, CDR2 YFSETQ. Trimming stripped 3 bases from V and 2 bases from J, with 11 bases between. The CDR3 runs to 14 residues. The CDR3 reads CASSSEGRNYGYTF. In DNA form, the CDR3 reads TGCGCCAGCAGCTCCGAGGGCAGAAACTATGGCTACACCTTC.

This chain uses TRBV3-1 (or the pseudogene TRBV3-2) with TRBJ1-2, with no clear D. The CDR3 length is 15 residues. Trimming cost V 2 bases and J 0 bases, with 10 bases left between them. In germline, CDR1 is LGHDT, CDR2 YNNKEL (reference sequence). The CDR3 nucleotides are TGTGCCAGCAGCCAAAACGGAGCAGCTAACTATGGCTACACCTTC. Amino acid sequence: CASSQNGAANYGYTF.

The chain employs TRBV24-1 and TRBJ2-1, with 7 bases lining up with TRBD1. This CDR3 has 13 residues. Germline CDR1 and CDR2: KGHDR and SFDVKD. After removal of 12 bases from V and 8 bases from J, the junction contained 12 bases not matched to a gene. CDR3 DNA sequence: TGTGCCTCGGGGCCCCGGACAGGCCATGAGCAGTTCTTC. It translates to CASGPRTGHEQFF.

The chain is built from TRBV5-1 and TRBJ2-1; 8 nucleotides line up with TRBD2. J lost 7 bases, V lost 0 bases, and 6 bases had no gene match. Germline V gives CDR1 SGHRS, CDR2 YFSETQ. The length of the CDR3 is 15 residues. The CDR3 DNA reads TGCGCCAGCAGCTTGGAAATGGCTAGCGGGAATGAGCAGTTCTTC. As protein: CASSLEMASGNEQFF.

This chain's CDR3 is CASSPRAGASTDTQYF. The DNA of the CDR3 is TGTGCCAGCAGCCCCCGAGCGGGGGCAAGCACAGATACGCAGTATTTT. The chain has TRBV7-8 and TRBJ2-3; 8 bases are shared with TRBD2. V gave up 5 bases and J gave up 0 bases; unmatched junction bases: 7. The germline V gene encodes CDR1 SGHVS and CDR2 FQNEAQ. This CDR3 has 16 residues.

V is TRBV19 and J is TRBJ1-5, with TRBD1 matching over 8 bases. The CDR3 extends over 16 amino acids. V lost 6 bases and J lost 4; bases outside the gene matches: 11. Germline CDR1 LNHDA, CDR2 SQIVND (reference sequence). The CDR3 DNA reads as TGTGCCAGTAGGAACTCCCGGGACAGGACTAATCAGCCCCAGCATTTT. This encodes CASRNSRDRTNQPQHF.